A selection of T cell receptor beta chains follows, all from one sample in a study of blood T cells in healthy people across ages. Via MiXCR, TCRdb re-called the 5' RACE reads, giving one row per CDR3 protein. Among about 1,400,000 distinct CDR3 sequences listed, 59% were seen once. Sequencing was carried out using blood. The receptors were sampled from a man between 18 and 29 years old in good health. Both conserved end residues are part of each CDR3. A D gene is named only where the DNA matches it firmly. Rows give clone size only sometimes, using once, few, many, or a class for an expanded clone.

clone_size | j_call | v_call | d_call | cdr3_nt | cdr3_aa
once | TRBJ2-2 | TRBV6-5 | TRBD2 | TGTGCCAGCAGTCAGACTAGCGGGAGGGACACCGGGGAGCTGTTTTTT | CASSQTSGRDTGELFF
NA | TRBJ1-1 | TRBV6-1 | TRBD1 | TGTGCCAGCAGTGAAGCGACAGGGGCGAGTGATATCAGGAACACTGAAGCTTTCTTT | CASSEATGASDIRNTEAFF
NA | TRBJ1-2 | TRBV29-1 | NA | TGCAGCGTAGGGTCGACAGGCGCCTATGGCTACACCTTC | CSVGSTGAYGYTF
NA | TRBJ2-7 | TRBV27 | NA | TGTGCCAGCAGTCAAGTGACAGAAAGCTACGAGCAGTACTTC | CASSQVTESYEQYF
NA | TRBJ1-5 | TRBV28 | NA | TGTGCCAGCAGTAGCCTCGGTGACAGCAATCAGCCCCAGCATTTT | CASSSLGDSNQPQHF
NA | TRBJ1-2 | TRBV2 | NA | TGTGCCAGCAGTGGGTTCGCAGACTCCAACTATGGCTACACCTTC | CASSGFADSNYGYTF
NA | TRBJ2-6 | TRBV20-1 | NA | TGCAGTGCGGACCGGGACACGGACTCTGGGGCCAACGTCCTGACTTTC | CSADRDTDSGANVLTF
NA | TRBJ1-1 | TRBV6-5 | NA | TGTGCCAGCAGGCCCAAAGCCGAAGCTTTCTTT | CASRPKAEAFF
few | TRBJ2-7 | TRBV2 | TRBD1 | TGTGCCAGCAGTGCTGGACAGGTCGCCGAGCAGTACTTC | CASSAGQVAEQYF
NA | TRBJ2-5 | TRBV12-3/TRBV12-4 | TRBD2 | TGTGCCAGCAGTCAAGCGGGAGGACTCCAAGAGACCCAGTACTTC | CASSQAGGLQETQYF
NA | TRBJ2-7 | TRBV5-6 | TRBD1 | TGTGCCAGCAGCTTGGGGGGACAGCGGAACGAGCAGTACTTC | CASSLGGQRNEQYF
NA | TRBJ1-3 | TRBV6-5 | NA | TGTGCCAGCAGTTTGGGGTTCACTGGAAACACCATATATTTT | CASSLGFTGNTIYF
NA | TRBJ2-3 | TRBV24-1 | NA | TGTGCCACCAGTGATTTGATGCGGGCAGATACGCAGTATTTT | CATSDLMRADTQYF
few | TRBJ2-5 | TRBV20-1 | NA | TGCAGTGCTAGAGATGTGCGGACCAGAGAGACCCAGTACTTC | CSARDVRTRETQYF
NA | TRBJ2-1 | TRBV7-9 | NA | TGTGCCAGCAGCTCGGGCCCCTACGGCAATGAGCAGTTCTTC | CASSSGPYGNEQFF
few | TRBJ2-5 | TRBV10-3 | NA | TGTGCCATCAGTGAGTCAGGGGTTCAAGAGACCCAGTACTTC | CAISESGVQETQYF
once | TRBJ2-5 | TRBV7-2 | NA | TGTGCCAGCAGCCTTAGTGGTAGTAGAAAGCAGTACTTC | CASSLSGSRKQYF
NA | TRBJ2-1 | TRBV4-1 | TRBD2 | TGCGCTAGCAGTCAATATAGCGGGGGGTACTACAATGAGCAGTTCTTC | CASSQYSGGYYNEQFF
few | TRBJ2-1 | TRBV20-1 | TRBD2 | TGCAGTGCTAGACCCGGGAGGGCCTACAATGAGCAGTTCTTC | CSARPGRAYNEQFF
few | TRBJ1-4 | TRBV5-1 | NA | TGCGCCAGCAGCCCCTCAGACGCAACTAATGAAAAACTGTTTTTT | CASSPSDATNEKLFF
few | TRBJ1-2 | TRBV29-1 | NA | TGCAGCGTTGGCAGGGCAGCTAACTATGGCTACACCTTC | CSVGRAANYGYTF
NA | TRBJ2-3 | TRBV10-3 | NA | TGTGCCATCAGTGAGACCGGGGAATTAGGGAATACGCAGTATTTT | CAISETGELGNTQYF
NA | TRBJ2-5 | TRBV2 | NA | TGTGCCAGCAGTGGGTGGACAGAAGAGACCCAGTACTTC | CASSGWTEETQYF
NA | TRBJ1-6 | TRBV28 | NA | TGTGCCAGCAGTTCGGACAGTATGTTTTCACCCCTCCACTTT | CASSSDSMFSPLHF
NA | TRBJ2-3 | TRBV9 | TRBD2 | TGTGCCAGCAGCGCGACACCGGGACTAGCCTCCACAGATACGCAGTATTTT | CASSATPGLASTDTQYF
NA | TRBJ2-7 | TRBV4-1 | NA | TGCGCCAGCAGCCACGAAGTTACCTACGAGCAGTACTTC | CASSHEVTYEQYF
NA | TRBJ1-2 | TRBV7-9 | NA | TGTGCCGGTCAGGGGCCACGTAACTATGGCTACACCTTC | CAGQGPRNYGYTF
NA | TRBJ1-4 | TRBV5-1 | NA | TGCGCCAGCAGCTTGGGGACACAGAATAATGAAAAACTGTTTTTT | CASSLGTQNNEKLFF
NA | TRBJ2-3 | TRBV2 | TRBD2 | TGTGCCAGCAGACGCATCCCTAGCGGGAGCACAGATACGCAGTATTTT | CASRRIPSGSTDTQYF
NA | TRBJ2-7 | TRBV20-1 | TRBD1 | TGCAGTGCTAAACGGGACAGGGTAAGCGAGCAGTACTTC | CSAKRDRVSEQYF
NA | TRBJ2-2 | TRBV7-2 | TRBD2 | TGTGCCAGCAGCTTTGAGCTAGCGGATAACACCGGGGAGCTGTTTTTT | CASSFELADNTGELFF
NA | TRBJ1-5 | TRBV4-3 | NA | TGCGCCAGCAGCCAAGATCCCGCCAATCAGCCCCAGCATTTT | CASSQDPANQPQHF